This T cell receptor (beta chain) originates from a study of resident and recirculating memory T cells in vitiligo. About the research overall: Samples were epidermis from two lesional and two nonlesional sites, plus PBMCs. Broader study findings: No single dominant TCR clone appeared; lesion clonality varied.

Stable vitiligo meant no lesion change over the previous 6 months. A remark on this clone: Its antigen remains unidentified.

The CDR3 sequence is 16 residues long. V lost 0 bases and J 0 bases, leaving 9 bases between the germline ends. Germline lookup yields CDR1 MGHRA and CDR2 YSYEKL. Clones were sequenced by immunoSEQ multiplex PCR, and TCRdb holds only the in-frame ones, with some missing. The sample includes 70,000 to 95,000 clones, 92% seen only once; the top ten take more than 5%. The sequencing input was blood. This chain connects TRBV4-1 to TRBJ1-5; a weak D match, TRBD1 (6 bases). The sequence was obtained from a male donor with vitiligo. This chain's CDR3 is CASSQEGRGSNQPQHF. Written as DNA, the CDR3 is TGCGCCAGCAGCCAAGAGGGCAGGGGTAGCAATCAGCCCCAGCATTTT.